What follows describes a single TCR beta chain. These data come from a study of shared clonotypes between healthy human individuals. The CDR3 sequence is 13 residues long. Germline V gene data show CDR1 as SQVTM and CDR2 as ANQGSEA. Trimming cost V 4 bases and J 9 bases, with 16 bases left between them. The method was immunoSEQ multiplex PCR; TCRdb's version includes in-frame clones alone and lacks a portion of them. This sample yields about 2 million clones, of which roughly 95% are seen a single time; 0.13% belongs to the top ten. This clonotype was sampled from a man younger than 35 in good health. Sequencing input: naive CD4+ T cells sorted from blood. Sample subset: CD45RA+ positively selected. The chain combines TRBV29-1 with TRBJ2-1; tentative D call: TRBD1 (7 bases). The CDR3 sequence is CSVGAGGLSEQFF. As DNA, the CDR3 is TGCAGCGTTGGAGCAGGGGGGCTGAGTGAGCAGTTCTTC.